The rows below give T cell receptor beta chains drawn from one sample of a study of blood T cell repertoires in COVID-19. Produced via immunoSEQ multiplex PCR; TCRdb's table is partial and in-frame only. The table lists about 160,000 clones, roughly 82% of them singletons. Material: peripheral blood. The receptors shown here come from a woman between 40 and 55 years old with COVID-19, enrolled during active disease. CDR3s include the opening cysteine and the closing phenylalanine or tryptophan. Fields, in order: J gene, V gene, D gene, CDR3 length, clone size, CDR3 protein, CDR3 DNA. A D gene is named only where the DNA matches it firmly. Where a row states a size, it is once, few, many or the class of an expanded clone; other rows omit it.

TRBJ2-5 TRBV11-2 TRBD1 16 once CASSLDTRVRGETQYF TGTGCCAGCAGCTTAGATACGAGAGTCAGGGGGGAGACCCAGTACTTC
TRBJ1-2 TRBV7-3 TRBD1 15 NA CASSSGTGSLYGYTF TGTGCCAGCAGCTCGGGGACAGGTAGTCTCTATGGCTACACCTTC
TRBJ2-2 TRBV11-3 NA 14 few CASSLRTVPGELFF TGTGCCAGCAGCCTTCGGACAGTCCCCGGGGAGCTGTTTTTT
TRBJ2-1 TRBV24-1 NA 15 few CATSDGAGTLNEQFF TGTGCCACCAGTGACGGGGCCGGGACTTTAAATGAGCAGTTCTTC
TRBJ2-5 TRBV19 TRBD1 14 NA CASSPRTGRETQYF TGTGCCAGTAGTCCCAGGACAGGGAGGGAGACCCAGTACTTC
TRBJ1-2 TRBV7-8 NA 16 NA CASSLGSIGSLYGYTF TGTGCCAGCAGCTTAGGGTCGATCGGGAGCCTCTATGGCTACACCTTC
TRBJ2-3 TRBV9 NA 13 NA CASSVVGLDTQYF TGTGCCAGCAGCGTAGTGGGGCTTGATACGCAGTATTTT
TRBJ2-7 TRBV7-2 NA 15 NA CASSFGRGTSYEQYF TGTGCCAGCAGCTTCGGCAGGGGGACTTCCTACGAGCAGTACTTC
TRBJ1-5 TRBV2 NA 14 NA CASSRGEGGQPQHF TGTGCCAGCAGCCGCGGGGAGGGAGGTCAGCCCCAGCATTTT
TRBJ2-1 TRBV12-3/TRBV12-4 NA 13 NA CASSLYSSDEQFF TGTGCCAGCAGTTTGTACTCTAGCGATGAGCAGTTCTTC
TRBJ2-3 TRBV7-9 NA 12 NA CASSKGTDTQYF TGTGCCAGCAGTAAGGGGACAGATACGCAGTATTTT
TRBJ1-4 TRBV7-9 TRBD1 15 NA CASSLGTGGKEKLFF TGTGCCAGCAGCTTAGGGACAGGGGGAAAAGAAAAACTGTTTTTT
TRBJ2-1 TRBV13 TRBD2 16 NA CASSPGGREIYNEQFF TGTGCCAGCAGCCCCGGTGGGCGGGAGATTTACAATGAGCAGTTCTTC
TRBJ1-5 TRBV27 NA 15 NA CASSSDRINNQPQHF TGTGCCAGCAGTTCCGACAGGATCAACAATCAGCCCCAGCATTTT
TRBJ1-1 TRBV6-1 NA 15 NA CASSEKGFAGTEAFF TGTGCCAGCAGTGAAAAGGGTTTCGCGGGCACTGAAGCTTTCTTT
TRBJ2-3 TRBV11-2 NA 15 NA CASSFQGGSTDTQYF TGTGCCAGCAGCTTTCAGGGGGGAAGCACAGATACGCAGTATTTT
TRBJ2-1 TRBV18 TRBD2 15 NA CASSPISGSSSEQFF TGTGCCAGCTCACCTATAAGCGGGAGTAGCAGTGAGCAGTTCTTC
TRBJ1-4 TRBV27 NA 16 few CASSFRPEGSNEKLFF TGTGCCAGCAGTTTCCGCCCCGAGGGTAGCAATGAAAAACTGTTTTTT
TRBJ2-7 TRBV12-3/TRBV12-4 NA 13 NA CASIKKLLGEQYF TGTGCCAGCATTAAGAAGCTTCTCGGGGAGCAGTACTTC
TRBJ2-7 TRBV4-2 NA 16 NA CASSQDYPGLSYEQYF TGTGCCAGCAGCCAAGATTATCCGGGACTTAGCTACGAGCAGTACTTC
TRBJ1-1 TRBV27 NA 17 NA CASSPQQMTDPNTEAFF TGTGCCAGCAGTCCCCAACAAATGACAGACCCGAACACTGAAGCTTTCTTT
TRBJ1-5 TRBV7-8 NA 15 NA CASSAQQGWGQPQHF TGTGCCAGCAGCGCTCAACAGGGTTGGGGTCAGCCCCAGCATTTT
TRBJ2-3 TRBV19 TRBD1 14 NA CASRWTGGTDTQYF TGTGCCAGTCGATGGACAGGGGGCACAGATACGCAGTATTTT
TRBJ1-2 TRBV13 NA 13 NA CASSLGTDYGYTF TGTGCCAGCAGCTTAGGAACTGACTATGGCTACACCTTC
TRBJ2-5 TRBV19 TRBD1 13 NA CASSRTGEETQYF TGTGCCAGTAGTAGGACAGGGGAGGAGACCCAGTACTTC
TRBJ1-6 TRBV2 TRBD1 14 NA CASSGQGGNSPLHF TGTGCCAGCAGTGGACAGGGCGGTAATTCACCCCTCCACTTT
TRBJ2-1 TRBV2 TRBD2 15 few CASSGTSGSRVVQFF TGTGCCAGCAGTGGGACTAGCGGGAGCCGAGTCGTACAGTTCTTC
TRBJ2-6 TRBV6-5 NA 13 NA CASRRSGANVLTF TGTGCCAGCAGGCGGTCTGGGGCCAACGTCCTGACTTTC
TRBJ1-6 TRBV15 NA 16 once CATSLDRSSYNSPLHF TGTGCCACCAGCTTGGACAGAAGCTCCTATAATTCACCCCTCCACTTT
TRBJ2-3 TRBV27 NA 17 NA CASSLRGQQGNTDTQYF TGTGCCAGCAGTCTGCGTGGTCAGCAGGGGAACACAGATACGCAGTATTTT
TRBJ1-1 TRBV28 NA 13 NA CASSFGGYTEAFF TGTGCCAGCAGTTTTGGCGGGTACACTGAAGCTTTCTTT
TRBJ1-2 TRBV18 TRBD1 12 NA CASSKTDRGAHF TGTGCCAGCTCAAAAACGGACAGGGGCGCACATTTC
TRBJ1-1 TRBV2 NA 13 once CASNPLKNTEAFF TGTGCCAGCAACCCACTTAAGAACACTGAAGCTTTCTTT
TRBJ2-5 TRBV28 TRBD2 15 NA CASRPAGRTQETQYF TGTGCCAGCAGGCCAGCGGGGAGGACACAAGAGACCCAGTACTTC
TRBJ2-4 TRBV24-1 NA 14 NA CATSDGGAKNIQYF TGTGCCACCAGCGACGGGGGAGCCAAAAACATTCAGTACTTC
TRBJ2-1 TRBV11-3 TRBD1 14 NA CASSLGTGGHEQFF TGTGCCAGCAGCTTAGGTACAGGGGGACATGAGCAGTTCTTC
TRBJ1-2 TRBV28 NA 13 NA CASSLSRGGGYTF TGTGCCAGCAGTTTAAGCAGGGGCGGTGGCTACACCTTC
TRBJ2-1 TRBV7-3 TRBD2 20 NA CASSSASGTSGGAAYNEQFF TGTGCCAGCAGCTCCGCGTCGGGGACTAGCGGGGGGGCCGCCTACAATGAGCAGTTCTTC
TRBJ1-5 TRBV27 TRBD1 17 few CASSLSGWDSIDQPQHF TGTGCCAGCAGTTTATCTGGGTGGGACAGTATCGATCAGCCCCAGCATTTT
TRBJ2-7 TRBV19 NA 15 once CASASDRTYSYEQYF TGTGCCAGTGCCTCAGACAGGACTTACTCCTACGAGCAGTACTTC
TRBJ2-7 TRBV10-3 NA 12 NA CAIRRKDAEQYF TGTGCCATCAGGAGAAAAGATGCCGAGCAGTACTTC